The 2 T cell receptor beta chains in this list originate from one sample, sequenced in a study of shared clonotypes between healthy human individuals (dated by TCRdb to between 2020 and 2021). Receptor amplification or capture employed the immunoSEQ multiplex PCR assay. Here the immuneACCESS table is served through TCRdb, limited to in-frame sequences with V and J called. Missing clones are a known gap in these copies; in checked studies unresolved V genes cover under half, and the rest lacks a known reason. This sample comprises under 1,100,000 clones, around 78% of them detected only once. The ten top clones hold roughly 0.61% of the sample. Specimen: memory CD4+ T cells from PBMCs. The cell subset or site label of this sample denotes: CD45RA-negative fraction. Receptors were obtained from a man aged 18 to 29 in good health. Some clones in this sample may be carry-over from other donors' samples.

A word on this clone: This may arise from a read error, as a much more abundant clone is one base away. The chain joins TRBV19 to TRBJ1-1; no clear D. This CDR3 has 14 amino acids. Germline-derived CDR1 and CDR2 are LNHDA and SQIVND (reference sequence). For the CDR3, the DNA is TGTGTCAGTAGTCGTCAGACTATGAACACTGAAGCTTTCTTT. Its protein product is CVSSRQTMNTEAFF.

Only a few counts were recorded for this clone. CDR3 bases: TGTGCATCTAGGGTAGCGGGACTCGAAGATACGCAGTATTTT. Translated: CASRVAGLEDTQYF. The chain joins TRBV28 to TRBJ2-3, with TRBD2 identical over 8 bases. The CDR3 length is 14 residues. Germline assignment: CDR1 MDHEN and CDR2 SYDVKM.